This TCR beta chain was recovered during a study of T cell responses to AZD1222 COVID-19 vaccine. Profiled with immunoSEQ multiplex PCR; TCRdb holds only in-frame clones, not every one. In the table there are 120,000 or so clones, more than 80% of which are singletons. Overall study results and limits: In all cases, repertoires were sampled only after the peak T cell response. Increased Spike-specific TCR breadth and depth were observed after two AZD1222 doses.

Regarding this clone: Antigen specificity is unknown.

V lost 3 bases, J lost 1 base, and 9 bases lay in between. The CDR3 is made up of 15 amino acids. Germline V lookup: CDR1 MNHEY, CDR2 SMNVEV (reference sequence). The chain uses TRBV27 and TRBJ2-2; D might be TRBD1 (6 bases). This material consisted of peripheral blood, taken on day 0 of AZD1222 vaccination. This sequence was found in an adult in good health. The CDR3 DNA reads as TGTGCCAGCAGTTTTAAACAGGGGAACACCGGGGAGCTGTTTTTT. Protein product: CASSFKQGNTGELFF.